What follows describes a single TCR beta chain. This record belongs to a study of blood T cell repertoires in COVID-19. Study summary: The United States, Italy and Spain supplied acute and convalescent COVID-19 samples. PBMCs, B-cell-depleted T cells, or T cells provided the cDNA or gDNA that made up the material.

Authors' analysis steps: Estimated nucleated cell counts came from reference gene primer amplification. The method was immunoSEQ multiplex PCR; TCRdb's version includes in-frame clones alone and lacks a portion of them. The DNA gave D and trimming, while V, J and clone size come from that table. Here the sample spans fewer than 350,000 clones, around 84% being singletons. This sequence was found in a woman aged 25 to 45 who had been exposed to COVID-19. The sample comprised PBMCs or T cells enriched from blood (not recorded which).

CDR3 loop: CASIDNTGELFF. Here the CDR3 DNA reads TGCGCCAGCATAGATAACACCGGGGAGCTGTTTTTT. The V and J genes are TRBV4-1 and TRBJ2-2, with D hard to call. Trimming removed 7 bases from V and 2 bases from J, with 5 bases in between. CDR3 size: 12 residues. Germline V gene lookup returns CDR1 MGHRA and CDR2 YSYEKL.